Listed here are 8 T cell receptor beta chains from one sample, sequenced in a study of blood T cell repertoires in COVID-19. Here immunoSEQ multiplex PCR was the method, and the copy in TCRdb shows in-frame clones only, minus some. The data contain roughly 80,000 clones, around 90% of them singletons. Sequencing used peripheral blood. The receptors come from a woman aged 80 or over with acute or convalescent COVID-19.

The chain employs TRBV4-3 and TRBJ1-1; no clear D. Trimming took 2 bases from V and 10 from J, leaving 20 bases between them. Germline CDR1 reads LGHNA; CDR2 reads YSLEER. CDR3 size: 15 residues. The chain's CDR3 is CASSQPPGPYGVAFF. For the CDR3, the DNA is TGCGCCAGCAGCCAACCTCCCGGGCCCTACGGGGTAGCTTTCTTT.

The chain carries TRBV9 and TRBJ2-7; D perhaps matches TRBD2 (6 bases). Trimming removed 4 bases at V and 9 bases at J, with 17 bases between. The CDR3 extends over 13 amino acids. Germline loops: CDR1 SGDLS, CDR2 YYNGEE. The CDR3 here is CASSPAGWGGQYF. The CDR3 DNA sequence: TGTGCCAGCAGCCCCGCGGGGTGGGGCGGGCAGTACTTC. Combining the CDR3 with reference TRBV9 and TRBJ2-7 gives the whole variable domain DSGVTQTPKHLITATGQRVTLRCSPRSGDLSVYWYQQSLDQGLQFLIQYYNGEERAKGNILERFSAQQFPDLHSELNLSSLELGDSALYFCASSPAGWGGQYFGPGTRLTVT.

The gene calls are TRBV2 and TRBJ1-1, with 7 bases aligning to TRBD1. The CDR3 covers 13 residues. Germline values: CDR1 SNHLY, CDR2 FYNNEI. V gave up 7 bases and J gave up 6 bases; unmatched junction bases: 8. The CDR3 spells CASTGQGVAEAFF. In DNA form, the CDR3 reads TGTGCCAGCACCGGGCAGGGGGTGGCTGAAGCTTTCTTT.

This chain links TRBV9 with TRBJ1-2; 10 bases map to TRBD1. The germline V gene encodes CDR1 SGDLS and CDR2 YYNGEE. J was trimmed by 6 bases and V by 4 bases; bases with no gene match: 6. There are 14 residues in the CDR3. The CDR3 loop is CASSRDRGKNGYTF. The CDR3 DNA sequence: TGTGCCAGCAGCCGGGACAGGGGAAAAAATGGCTACACCTTC.

J is TRBJ2-7 and V is TRBV3-1 (or the pseudogene TRBV3-2); a weak D match, TRBD2 (5 bases). CDR3 length: 14 amino acids. The V gene lost 0 bases and the J gene lost 4 bases, with 10 bases spanning the gap. Germline values: CDR1 LGHDT, CDR2 YNNKEL (reference sequence). In nucleotides, the CDR3 is TGTGCCAGCAGCCAAGATGACGGCGGGTACGAGCAGTACTTC. Translation gives CASSQDDGGYEQYF.

This chain uses TRBV5-1 with TRBJ2-1, with TRBD1 matching over 7 bases. V was clipped by 2 bases and J by 1 base; unmatched bases: 6. The CDR3 has 16 amino acids. The germline V gene encodes CDR1 SGHRS and CDR2 YFSETQ. The CDR3 spells CASSFGQGQSYNEQFF. The DNA of the CDR3 is TGCGCCAGCAGCTTCGGTCAGGGACAGTCCTACAATGAGCAGTTCTTC.

This clone was detected once. This chain joins TRBV2 and TRBJ1-6; TRBD1 is a possible D gene (6 bases). The CDR3 has 15 amino acids. The V end was cut by 6 bases, the J end by 10 bases, with 19 bases between. The germline gives CDR1 SNHLY, CDR2 FYNNEI. The CDR3 loop is CASRLGEGVSSPLHF. Written as DNA, the CDR3 is TGTGCCAGCAGGCTGGGAGAGGGGGTCAGCTCACCCCTCCACTTT. Supplemented by reference TRBV2 and TRBJ1-6, the full variable domain reads EPEVTQTPSHQVTQMGQEVILRCVPISNHLYFYWYRQILGQKVEFLVSFYNNEISEKSEIFDDQFSVERPDGSNFTLKIRSTKLEDSAMYFCASRLGEGVSSPLHFGNGTRLTVT.

This clone was found once. The J gene is TRBJ2-3, the V gene TRBV25-1; 7 nucleotides agree with TRBD1. CDR3 length: 13 residues. Germline V CDR1 and CDR2: MGHDK, SYGVNS. V lost 10 bases and J lost 7; bases outside the gene matches: 11. The CDR3 sequence: CATRDRPRNTQYF. The CDR3 DNA reads as TGTGCCACCAGGGACAGACCCAGGAATACGCAGTATTTT.